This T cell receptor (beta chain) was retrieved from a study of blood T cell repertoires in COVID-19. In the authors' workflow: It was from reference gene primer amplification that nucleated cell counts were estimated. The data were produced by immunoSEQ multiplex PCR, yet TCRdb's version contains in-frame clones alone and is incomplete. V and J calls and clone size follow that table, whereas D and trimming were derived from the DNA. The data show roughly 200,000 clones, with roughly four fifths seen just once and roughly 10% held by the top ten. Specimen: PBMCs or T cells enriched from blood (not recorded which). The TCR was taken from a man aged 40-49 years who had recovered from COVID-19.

The chain's CDR3 is CASSQDNRGAYSNQPQHF. CDR3 DNA: TGTGCCAGCAGCCAAGATAACAGGGGAGCTTATAGCAATCAGCCCCAGCATTTT. The V and J genes are TRBV3-1 (or the pseudogene TRBV3-2) and TRBJ1-5; 7 nucleotides match TRBD1. The CDR3 loop spans 18 amino acids. J was trimmed by 0 bases and V by 0 bases; bases with no gene match: 8. CDR1 is LGHDT, CDR2 YNNKEL, per germline (reference sequence).